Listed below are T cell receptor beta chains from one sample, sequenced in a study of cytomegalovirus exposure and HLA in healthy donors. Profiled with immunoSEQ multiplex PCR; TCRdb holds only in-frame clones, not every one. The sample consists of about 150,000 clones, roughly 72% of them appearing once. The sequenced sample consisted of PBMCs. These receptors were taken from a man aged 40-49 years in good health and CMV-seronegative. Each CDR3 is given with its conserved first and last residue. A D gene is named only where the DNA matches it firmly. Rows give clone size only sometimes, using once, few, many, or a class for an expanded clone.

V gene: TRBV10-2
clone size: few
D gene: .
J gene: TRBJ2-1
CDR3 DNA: TGCGCCAGCAGTGAGCCCGGGACGGTCGGAGGTACGGGGGTGAATGAGCAGTTCTTC
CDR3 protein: CASSEPGTVGGTGVNEQFF

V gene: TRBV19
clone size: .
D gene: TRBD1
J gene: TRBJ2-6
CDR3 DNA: TGTGCCAGCACCCTTGGGGACAGGAGCCGATCTGGGGCCAACGTCCTGACTTTC
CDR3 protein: CASTLGDRSRSGANVLTF

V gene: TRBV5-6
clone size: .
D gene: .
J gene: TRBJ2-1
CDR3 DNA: TGTGCCAGCAGCTTTCAGGGCAATGAGCAGTTCTTC
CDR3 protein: CASSFQGNEQFF

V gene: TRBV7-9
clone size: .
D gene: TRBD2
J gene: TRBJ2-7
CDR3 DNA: TGTGCCAGCAGCCCCCCGCTAGCGGGGGGCACCTACGAGCAGTACTTC
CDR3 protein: CASSPPLAGGTYEQYF

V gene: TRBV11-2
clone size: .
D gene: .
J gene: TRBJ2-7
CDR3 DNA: TGTGCCAGCAGCTTAGAGTCAGGAGGCGGCGAGCAGTACTTC
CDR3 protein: CASSLESGGGEQYF

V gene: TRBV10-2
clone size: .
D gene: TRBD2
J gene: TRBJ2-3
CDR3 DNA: TGCGCCAGCAGTGGAACTAGCGGGGGGGTAGGGCGATCAGATACGCAGTATTTT
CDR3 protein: CASSGTSGGVGRSDTQYF

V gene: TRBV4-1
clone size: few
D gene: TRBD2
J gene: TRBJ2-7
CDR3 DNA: TGCGCCAGCAGCCAAGTTAGCGGGAGAGCTTACGAGCAGTACTTC
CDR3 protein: CASSQVSGRAYEQYF

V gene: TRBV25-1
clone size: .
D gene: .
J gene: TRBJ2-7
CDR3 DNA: TGTGCCAGCAGTGGGGACACCTACGAGCAGTACTTC
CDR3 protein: CASSGDTYEQYF

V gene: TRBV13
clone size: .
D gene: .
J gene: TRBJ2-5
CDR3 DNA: TGTGCCAGCAGCTTAGAAGGTAGCGCCCAAGAGACCCAGTACTTC
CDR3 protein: CASSLEGSAQETQYF

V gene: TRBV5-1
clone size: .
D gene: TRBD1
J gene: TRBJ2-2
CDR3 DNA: TGCGCCAGCAGCACGACAGGGGGGGCCGGGGAGCTGTTTTTT
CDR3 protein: CASSTTGGAGELFF

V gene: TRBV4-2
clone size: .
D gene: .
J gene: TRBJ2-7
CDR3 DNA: TGTGCCAGCAGCCAAGATCTGAGTAGAGGCACCTACGAGCAGTACTTC
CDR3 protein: CASSQDLSRGTYEQYF

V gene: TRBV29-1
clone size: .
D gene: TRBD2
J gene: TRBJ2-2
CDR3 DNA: TGCAGCGTTGAAAGGCCGAGCGGGGGTAACACCGGGGAGCTGTTTTTT
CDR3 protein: CSVERPSGGNTGELFF

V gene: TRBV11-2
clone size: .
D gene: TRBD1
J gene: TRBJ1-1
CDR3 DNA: TGTGCCAGCAGAAAGCCGGGACAGGGGTCCACTGAAGCTTTCTTT
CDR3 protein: CASRKPGQGSTEAFF

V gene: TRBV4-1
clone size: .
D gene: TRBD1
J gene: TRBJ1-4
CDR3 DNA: TGCGCCAGCAGCCAAGATGGGGACAGCCGCGAAAAACTGTTTTTT
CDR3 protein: CASSQDGDSREKLFF

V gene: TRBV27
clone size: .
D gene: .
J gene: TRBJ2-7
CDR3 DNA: TGTGCCAGCAGTGATAGCGGTAGCTCCTACGAGCAGTACTTC
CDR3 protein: CASSDSGSSYEQYF

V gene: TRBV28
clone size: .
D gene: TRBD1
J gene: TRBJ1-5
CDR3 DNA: TGTGCCAGCAGCCCCCCGGGACAGGGCTATAATCAGCCCCAGCATTTT
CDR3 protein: CASSPPGQGYNQPQHF

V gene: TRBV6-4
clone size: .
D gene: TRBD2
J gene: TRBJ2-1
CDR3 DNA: TGTGCCAGCAGTGACTCGAGCGGGAGACGGAGCTCCTACAATGAGCAGTTCTTC
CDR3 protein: CASSDSSGRRSSYNEQFF

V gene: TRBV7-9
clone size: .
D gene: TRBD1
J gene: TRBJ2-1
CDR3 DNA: TGTGCCAGCAGCCGCCCGACAGGGGGCCTGGGTGAGCAGTTCTTC
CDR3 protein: CASSRPTGGLGEQFF

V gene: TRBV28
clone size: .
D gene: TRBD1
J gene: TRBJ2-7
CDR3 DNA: TGTGCCAGCAGCCATCCTCGGACAGGAATCTACGAGCAGTACTTC
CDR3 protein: CASSHPRTGIYEQYF

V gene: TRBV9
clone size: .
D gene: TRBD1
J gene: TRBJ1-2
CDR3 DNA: TGTGCCAGCAGCGCCACCCGGGACAGGGACCCCCATGGCTACACCTTC
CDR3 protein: CASSATRDRDPHGYTF

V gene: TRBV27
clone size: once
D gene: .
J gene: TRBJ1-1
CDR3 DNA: TGTGCCAGCAGTTTATCTTCCCCTACAGCTTACACTGAAGCTTTCTTT
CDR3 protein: CASSLSSPTAYTEAFF

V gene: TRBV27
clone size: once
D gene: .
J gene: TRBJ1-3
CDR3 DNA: TGTGCCAGTCATCATCCAGGGGATTTT
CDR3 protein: CASHHPGDF

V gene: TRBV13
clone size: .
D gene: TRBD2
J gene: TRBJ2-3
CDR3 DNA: TGTGCCAGCAGCCCCCGGACTAGCGGGAGCACAGATACGCAGTATTTT
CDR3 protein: CASSPRTSGSTDTQYF

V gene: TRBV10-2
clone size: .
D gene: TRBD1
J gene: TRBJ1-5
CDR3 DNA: TGCGCCAGCAGCCTGACAGGGGGCGGGGGATATAGCAATCAGCCCCAGCATTTT
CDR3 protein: CASSLTGGGGYSNQPQHF

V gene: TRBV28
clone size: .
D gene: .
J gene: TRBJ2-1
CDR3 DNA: TGTGCCAGCAGTTTATACGAGGAGCCCTACAATGAGCAGTTCTTC
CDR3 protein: CASSLYEEPYNEQFF

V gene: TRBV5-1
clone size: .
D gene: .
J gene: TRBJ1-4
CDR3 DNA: TGCGCCAGCAGCCCTGGCGGGGGAAAGGCTGAAAAACTGTTTTTT
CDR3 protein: CASSPGGGKAEKLFF

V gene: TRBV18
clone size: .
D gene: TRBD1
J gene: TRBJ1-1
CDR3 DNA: TGTGCCAGCTCACCGGGACAGGGGGCAGGAACTGAAGCTTTCTTT
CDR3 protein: CASSPGQGAGTEAFF

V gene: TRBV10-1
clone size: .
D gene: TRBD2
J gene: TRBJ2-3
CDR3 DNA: TGCGCCAGCAGTGAGTCCCTGAGCGGGAGAACAGATACGCAGTATTTT
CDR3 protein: CASSESLSGRTDTQYF

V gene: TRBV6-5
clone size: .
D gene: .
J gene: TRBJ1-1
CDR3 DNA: TGTGCCACCGGTCGTGGCACTGAAGCTTTCTTT
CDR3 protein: CATGRGTEAFF

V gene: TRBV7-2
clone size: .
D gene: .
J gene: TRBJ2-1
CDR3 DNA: TGTGCCAGCAGCTTAGCGGGGCTCTCCTACAATGAGCAGTTCTTC
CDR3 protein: CASSLAGLSYNEQFF

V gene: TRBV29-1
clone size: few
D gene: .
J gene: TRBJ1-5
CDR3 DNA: TGCAGCGTGGCTATCGGGGGGTTACAGCCCCAGCATTTT
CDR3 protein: CSVAIGGLQPQHF

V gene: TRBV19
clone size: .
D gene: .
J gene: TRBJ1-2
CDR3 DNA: TGTGCCCTCCACGCGGGGCAGGGAGATGGCTACACCTTC
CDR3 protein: CALHAGQGDGYTF

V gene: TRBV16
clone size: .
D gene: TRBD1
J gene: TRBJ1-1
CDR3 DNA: TGTGCCAGCAGCCCAAGGACAGGGATTGGTGAAAGGGCTTTCTTT
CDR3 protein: CASSPRTGIGERAFF

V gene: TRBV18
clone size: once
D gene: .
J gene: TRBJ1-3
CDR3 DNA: TGTGCCAGCTCACCACCGAATGATTCCGGTGGAAACACCATATATTTT
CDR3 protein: CASSPPNDSGGNTIYF

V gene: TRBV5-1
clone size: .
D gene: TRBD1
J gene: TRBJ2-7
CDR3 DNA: TGCGCCAGCAGCCGAGGACAGGTCCTCTCCTACGAGCAGTACTTC
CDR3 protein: CASSRGQVLSYEQYF

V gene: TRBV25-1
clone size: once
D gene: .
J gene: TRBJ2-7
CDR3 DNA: TGTGCCAGCGGATCCGGGACAAGAACCTACGAGCAGTACTTC
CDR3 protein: CASGSGTRTYEQYF

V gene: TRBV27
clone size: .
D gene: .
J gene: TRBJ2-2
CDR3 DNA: TGTGCCAGCAGTTTAATAGGGAGCGAGAACACCGGGGAGCTGTTTTTT
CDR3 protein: CASSLIGSENTGELFF

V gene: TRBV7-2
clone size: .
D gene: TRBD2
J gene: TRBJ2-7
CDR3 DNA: TGTGCCAGCAGCCCTCTGGGGGGGGCCTACGAGCAGTACTTC
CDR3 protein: CASSPLGGAYEQYF

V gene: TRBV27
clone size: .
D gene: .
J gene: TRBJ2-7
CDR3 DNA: TGTGCCAGCAGTTTGACAGTCGCCTACGAGCAGTACTTC
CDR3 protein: CASSLTVAYEQYF

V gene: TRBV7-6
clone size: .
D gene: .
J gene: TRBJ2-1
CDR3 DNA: TGTGCCAGCAGCTTAGAACAGGCCTCCTCCTACAATGAGCAGTTCTTC
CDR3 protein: CASSLEQASSYNEQFF

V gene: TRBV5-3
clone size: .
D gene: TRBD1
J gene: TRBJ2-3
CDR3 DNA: TGTGCCAGAAGCTGCAGCCGGGACAGGGTCGTAGATACGCAGTATTTT
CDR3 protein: CARSCSRDRVVDTQYF